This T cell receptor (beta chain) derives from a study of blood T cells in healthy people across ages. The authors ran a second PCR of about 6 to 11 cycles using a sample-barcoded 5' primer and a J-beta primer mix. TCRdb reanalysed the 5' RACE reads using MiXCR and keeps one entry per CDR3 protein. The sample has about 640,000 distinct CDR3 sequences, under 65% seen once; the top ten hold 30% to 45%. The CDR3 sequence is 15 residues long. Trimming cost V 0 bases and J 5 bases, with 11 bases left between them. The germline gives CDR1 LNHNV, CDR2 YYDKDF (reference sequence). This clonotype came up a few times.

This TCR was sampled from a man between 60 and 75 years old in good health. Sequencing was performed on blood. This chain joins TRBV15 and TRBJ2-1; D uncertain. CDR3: CATSRDSARNNEQFF. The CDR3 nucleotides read TGTGCCACCAGCAGAGATAGTGCGAGAAACAATGAGCAGTTCTTC.